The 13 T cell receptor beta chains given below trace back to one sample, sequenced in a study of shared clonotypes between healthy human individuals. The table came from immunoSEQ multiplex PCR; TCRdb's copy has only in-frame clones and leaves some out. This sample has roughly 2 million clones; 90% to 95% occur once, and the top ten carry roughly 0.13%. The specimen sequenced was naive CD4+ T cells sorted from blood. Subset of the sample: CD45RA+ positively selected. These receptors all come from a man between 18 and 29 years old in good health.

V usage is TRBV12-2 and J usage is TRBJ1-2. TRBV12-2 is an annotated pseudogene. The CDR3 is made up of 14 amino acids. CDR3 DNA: TGTGCAAGTCGCTCCCTCCGGGACGTCTATGGCTACACCTTC. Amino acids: CASRSLRDVYGYTF.

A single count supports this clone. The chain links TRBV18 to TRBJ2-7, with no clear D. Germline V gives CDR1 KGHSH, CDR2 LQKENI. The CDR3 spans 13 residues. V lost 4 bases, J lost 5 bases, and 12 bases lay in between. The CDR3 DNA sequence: TGTGCCAGCTCACAAAACCATCGAGACGAGCAGTACTTC. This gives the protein CASSQNHRDEQYF. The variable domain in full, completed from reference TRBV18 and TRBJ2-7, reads NAGVMQNPRHLVRRRGQEARLRCSPMKGHSHVYWYRQLPEEGLKFMVYLQKENIIDESGMPKERFSAEFPKEGPSILRIQQVVRGDSAAYFCASSQNHRDEQYFGPGTRLTVT.

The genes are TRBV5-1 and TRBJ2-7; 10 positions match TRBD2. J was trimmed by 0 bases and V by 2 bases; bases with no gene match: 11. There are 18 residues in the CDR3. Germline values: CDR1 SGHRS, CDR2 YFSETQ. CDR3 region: CASSLTPSGGRSSYEQYF. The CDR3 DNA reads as TGCGCCAGCAGCTTAACGCCTAGCGGGGGCCGGAGCTCCTACGAGCAGTACTTC.

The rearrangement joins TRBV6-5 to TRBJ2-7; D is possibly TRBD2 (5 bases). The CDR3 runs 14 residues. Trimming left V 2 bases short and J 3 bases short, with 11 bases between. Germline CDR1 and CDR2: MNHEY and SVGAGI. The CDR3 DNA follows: TGTGCCAGCAGTTACAGTCGGGAAAGCTACGAGCAGTACTTC. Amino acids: CASSYSRESYEQYF.

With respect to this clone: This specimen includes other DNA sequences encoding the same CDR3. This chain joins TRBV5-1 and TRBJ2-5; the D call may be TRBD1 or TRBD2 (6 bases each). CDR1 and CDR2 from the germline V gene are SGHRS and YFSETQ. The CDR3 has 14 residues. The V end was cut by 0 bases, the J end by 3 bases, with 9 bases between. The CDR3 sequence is CASSLEGGKETQYF. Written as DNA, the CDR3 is TGCGCCAGCAGCTTGGAAGGGGGGAAAGAGACCCAGTACTTC.

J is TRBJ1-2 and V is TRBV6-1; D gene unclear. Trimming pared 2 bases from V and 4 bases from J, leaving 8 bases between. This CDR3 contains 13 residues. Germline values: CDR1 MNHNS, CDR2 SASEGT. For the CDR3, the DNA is TGTGCCAGCAGTGAAAATTTCAGCTATGGCTACACCTTC. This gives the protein CASSENFSYGYTF.

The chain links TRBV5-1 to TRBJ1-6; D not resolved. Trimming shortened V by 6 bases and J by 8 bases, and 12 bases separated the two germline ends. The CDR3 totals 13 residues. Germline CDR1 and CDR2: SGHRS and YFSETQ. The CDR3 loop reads CASKGLDDSPLHF. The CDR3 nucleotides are TGCGCCAGCAAAGGCCTAGATGATTCACCCCTCCACTTT.

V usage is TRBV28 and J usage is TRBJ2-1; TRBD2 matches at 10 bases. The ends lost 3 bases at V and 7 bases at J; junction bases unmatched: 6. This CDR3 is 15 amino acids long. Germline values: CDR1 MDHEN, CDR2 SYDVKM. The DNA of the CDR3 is TGTGCCAGCAGTTTCATAGCGGGGGGCAAGAATGAGCAGTTCTTC. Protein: CASSFIAGGKNEQFF.

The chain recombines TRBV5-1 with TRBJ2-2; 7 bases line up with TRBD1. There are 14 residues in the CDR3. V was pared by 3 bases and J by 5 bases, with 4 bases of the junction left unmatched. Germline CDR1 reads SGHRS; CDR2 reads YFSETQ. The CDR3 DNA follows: TGCGCCAGCAGCTCTGGACAGGCTACCGGGGAGCTGTTTTTT. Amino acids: CASSSGQATGELFF. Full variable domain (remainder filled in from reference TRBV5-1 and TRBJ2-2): KAGVTQTPRYLIKTRGQQVTLSCSPISGHRSVSWYQQTPGQGLQFLFEYFSETQRNKGNFPGRFSGRQFSNSRSEMNVSTLELGDSALYLCASSSGQATGELFFGEGSRLTVL.

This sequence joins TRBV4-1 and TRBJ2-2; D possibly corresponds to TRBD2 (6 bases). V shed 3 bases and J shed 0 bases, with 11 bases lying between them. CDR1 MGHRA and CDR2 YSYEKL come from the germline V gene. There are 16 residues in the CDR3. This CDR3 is CASSQFLATNTGELFF. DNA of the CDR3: TGCGCCAGCAGCCAGTTCCTAGCGACGAACACCGGGGAGCTGTTTTTT.

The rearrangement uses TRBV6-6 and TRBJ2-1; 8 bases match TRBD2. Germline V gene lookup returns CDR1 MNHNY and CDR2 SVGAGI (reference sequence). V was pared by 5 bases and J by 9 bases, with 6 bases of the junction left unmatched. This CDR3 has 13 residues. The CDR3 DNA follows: TGTGCCAGCAGTCACGGGGGGGCTGGTGAGCAGTTCTTC. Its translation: CASSHGGAGEQFF.

The CDR3 nucleotides are TGTGCCAGCAGCTCCAGACAGGGCGGCACCGGGGAGCTGTTTTTT. Residues: CASSSRQGGTGELFF. The chain links TRBV7-3 to TRBJ2-2; 7 bases fit TRBD1. The CDR3 has 15 residues. The trim removed 4 bases at V and 4 bases at J, leaving 6 bases unmatched. The germline V gene has CDR1 SGHTA and CDR2 FQGTGA.

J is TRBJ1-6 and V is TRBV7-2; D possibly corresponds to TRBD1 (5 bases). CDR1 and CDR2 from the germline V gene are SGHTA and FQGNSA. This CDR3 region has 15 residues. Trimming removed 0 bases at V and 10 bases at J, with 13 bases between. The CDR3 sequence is CASSLAEGKGSPLHF. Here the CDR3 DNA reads TGTGCCAGCAGCTTAGCGGAGGGTAAGGGGTCACCCCTCCACTTT.